The clone carrying this T cell receptor beta chain showed up just a few times. No antigen is known for it. This entry is derived from a study of blood T cells in healthy people across ages. Study results and caveats: A strong correlation between TCR beta diversity and naive T cell percentage was seen.

After removal of 4 bases from V and 0 bases from J, the junction contained 6 bases not matched to a gene. In germline, CDR1 is SGHTA, CDR2 FQGNSA. There are 15 residues in the CDR3. A second 7 to 11 cycle PCR used barcoded and J-beta primers. TCRdb fed the 5' RACE reads into MiXCR, producing one record per CDR3 protein. The table records fewer than 700,000 distinct CDR3 sequences, more than 45% of them present only once. Sequencing input: blood. This TCR was recovered from a man at least 80 years old in good health. This chain uses TRBV7-2 with TRBJ2-7; 7 nucleotides align to TRBD2. The CDR3 sequence is CASSSRAGPSYEQYF. In nucleotides, the CDR3 is TGTGCCAGCAGCTCTCGAGCGGGACCCTCCTACGAGCAGTACTTC.